The 18 T cell receptor beta chains below were found in one sample sequenced in a study of T cell clonotyping in hematopoietic cell transplantation. The repertoire was sequenced with immunoSEQ multiplex PCR; TCRdb's copy has only in-frame clones and lacks some. In the table there are about 36,000 clones, around 95% of which are singletons. The time point is: recipient sample about 28 days before transplant, after cytoreduction. The source material was peripheral blood mononuclear cells, sampled before stem cell transplant. The receptors originated from a man aged 35 to 55 with chronic myeloid leukemia. Some clones in this sample may be carry-over from other donors' samples.

The V and J genes are TRBV12-5 and TRBJ1-1; D may be TRBD1 (5 bases). The V gene's germline CDR1 is LGHNT and CDR2 FRNRAP. The CDR3 is 13 amino acids. V shed 7 bases and J shed 0 bases, with 9 bases lying between them. This CDR3 is CASAQGLNTEAFF. The CDR3 DNA is TGTGCTAGTGCCCAGGGCCTGAACACTGAAGCTTTCTTT.

V and J are TRBV2 and TRBJ1-1; 7 bases are shared with TRBD1. Germline-derived CDR1 and CDR2 are SNHLY and FYNNEI. This CDR3 has 13 amino acids. The trim removed 8 bases at V and 1 base at J, leaving 4 bases unmatched. The CDR3 bases are TGTGCCAGCCGGACAGGAGAGAACACTGAAGCTTTCTTT. This sequence encodes CASRTGENTEAFF.

The V call is TRBV19, the J call TRBJ1-2; TRBD1 might be the D (6 bases). Germline lookup yields CDR1 LNHDA and CDR2 SQIVND (reference sequence). The V end was cut by 4 bases, the J end by 0 bases, with 9 bases between. The CDR3 has 14 amino acids. The CDR3 loop is CASSSKGANYGYTF. In nucleotides, the CDR3 is TGTGCCAGTAGTAGTAAGGGGGCTAACTATGGCTACACCTTC.

This sequence joins TRBV29-1 and TRBJ2-1, with TRBD2 matching over 7 bases. The CDR3 is 14 residues long. Germline V gives CDR1 SQVTM, CDR2 ANQGSEA. V was clipped by 7 bases and J by 7 bases; unmatched bases: 13. The CDR3 here is CSGGGGSWENEQFF. The CDR3 DNA is TGCAGCGGTGGGGGGGGATCTTGGGAAAATGAGCAGTTCTTC.

The chain links TRBV25-1 to TRBJ1-2, with unresolved D. The V gene lost 8 bases and the J gene lost 3 bases, with 7 bases spanning the gap. CDR3 length equals 11 residues. In germline, CDR1 is MGHDK, CDR2 SYGVNS. The CDR3 DNA follows: TGTGCCAGCCGACTTTACTATGGCTACACCTTC. Translated, it gives CASRLYYGYTF.

This rearrangement joins TRBV6-5 to TRBJ1-1; D is uncertain. The V and J ends lost 1 base and 1 base respectively, with 10 bases between them. The CDR3 is made up of 15 amino acids. Per the germline V gene, CDR1 is MNHEY and CDR2 is SVGAGI. This CDR3 is CASSYFGEPNTEAFF. CDR3 DNA: TGTGCCAGCAGTTACTTCGGAGAACCGAACACTGAAGCTTTCTTT.

The chain employs TRBV30 and TRBJ2-7; 7 nucleotides line up with TRBD2. The CDR3 runs 13 residues. After removal of 0 bases from V and 6 bases from J, the junction contained 5 bases not matched to a gene. Germline loops: CDR1 GTSNPN, CDR2 SVGIG (reference sequence). This CDR3 reads CAWSVGEGSEQYF. The CDR3 DNA is TGTGCCTGGAGTGTAGGGGAGGGGAGCGAGCAGTACTTC.

This rearrangement joins TRBV30 to TRBJ2-7; D might be TRBD1 (6 bases). The CDR3 is 13 residues long. V dropped 2 bases and J dropped 5 bases, with 13 bases sitting between them. CDR1 and CDR2 (germline): GTSNPN, SVGIG (reference sequence). This chain's CDR3 is CAWSPGVGNEQYF. Written as DNA, the CDR3 is TGTGCCTGGAGTCCAGGGGTAGGGAACGAGCAGTACTTC.

This clone has only one observation. This sequence joins TRBV7-9 and TRBJ1-2; no reliable D call. Between the trimmed V and J ends, which lost 2 bases and 10 bases, there was a span of 14 bases. The CDR3 runs to 13 residues. Germline values: CDR1 SEHNR, CDR2 FQNEAQ (reference sequence). The CDR3 loop reads CASSLYGVSDYTF. CDR3 coding DNA: TGTGCCAGCAGCTTATATGGCGTCAGTGACTACACCTTC.

This chain connects TRBV6-6 to TRBJ2-7; tentatively, D is TRBD1 (5 bases). Germline-derived CDR1 and CDR2 are MNHNY and SVGAGI (reference sequence). This CDR3 is 14 amino acids long. Trimming stripped 0 bases from V and 3 bases from J, with 9 bases between. The CDR3 region is CASSYSQEFYEQYF. CDR3 DNA sequence: TGTGCCAGCAGTTACTCACAGGAGTTCTACGAGCAGTACTTC.

This clone was observed a single time. V is TRBV6-5 and J is TRBJ2-1; 10 bases are a match to TRBD2. This CDR3 is built from 15 residues. V was clipped by 6 bases and J by 5 bases; unmatched bases: 7. Germline CDR1 and CDR2: MNHEY and SVGAGI. CDR3 residues: CASSRWTSGNNEQFF. The CDR3, as DNA: TGTGCCAGCAGCCGTTGGACTAGCGGAAACAATGAGCAGTTCTTC.

The gene calls are TRBV29-1 and TRBJ1-1; TRBD1 aligns across 9 bases. The CDR3 runs 14 residues. Germline V gene data show CDR1 as SQVTM and CDR2 as ANQGSEA. V shed 2 bases and J 1 base; nucleotides not matched to a gene: 2. The CDR3 sequence: CSVESGQGNTEAFF. As DNA, the CDR3 is TGCAGCGTTGAATCGGGACAGGGGAACACTGAAGCTTTCTTT.

This clone was observed a single time. Here the CDR3 DNA reads TGTGCCAGCAGCTTGGGGGGCGCGGGGACCGGGGAGCTGTTTTTT. Encoded protein: CASSLGGAGTGELFF. V is TRBV7-3 and J is TRBJ2-2, with D perhaps assigned TRBD1 or TRBD2 (6 bases each). The CDR3 is 15 amino acids. Trimming pared 3 bases from V and 5 bases from J, leaving 13 bases between. Germline CDR1 and CDR2: SGHTA and FQGTGA. The variable domain in full, completed from reference TRBV7-3 and TRBJ2-2, reads GAGVSQTPSNKVTEKGKYVELRCDPISGHTALYWYRQSLGQGPEFLIYFQGTGAADDSGLPNDRFFAVRPEGSVSTLKIQRTERGDSAVYLCASSLGGAGTGELFFGEGSRLTVL.

This chain links TRBV18 with TRBJ1-4, with D perhaps matching TRBD1 (6 bases). V lost 0 bases and J lost 4, with 12 bases in between. CDR1 is KGHSH and CDR2 is LQKENI in the germline V gene. This CDR3 is built from 16 residues. CDR3 bases: TGTGCCAGCTCACCACCAGACAGGTCCCTTAATGAAAAACTGTTTTTT. As protein: CASSPPDRSLNEKLFF. Filled out from reference TRBV18 and TRBJ1-4, the complete variable domain reads NAGVMQNPRHLVRRRGQEARLRCSPMKGHSHVYWYRQLPEEGLKFMVYLQKENIIDESGMPKERFSAEFPKEGPSILRIQQVVRGDSAAYFCASSPPDRSLNEKLFFGSGTQLSVL.

The chain links TRBV19 to TRBJ1-4; 7 bases match TRBD1. This CDR3 is built from 14 residues. Per germline, CDR1 LNHDA and CDR2 SQIVND (reference sequence). With V trimmed by 10 bases and J by 3 bases, 8 bases remained unmatched. CDR3 loop: CATSGGSANEKLFF. The CDR3 DNA reads as TGTGCCACCTCAGGGGGGTCGGCTAATGAAAAACTGTTTTTT.

The chain recombines TRBV28 with TRBJ1-2, with a possible D match to TRBD1 (5 bases). The V end was cut by 1 base, the J end by 3 bases, with 9 bases between. CDR1 and CDR2 from the germline V gene are MDHEN and SYDVKM. This CDR3 has 14 amino acids. The CDR3 region is CASSLSGPHYGYTF. As DNA, the CDR3 is TGTGCCAGCAGTTTATCGGGGCCGCACTATGGCTACACCTTC.

The V and J genes are TRBV6-1 and TRBJ1-4; D not certain. Per the germline V gene, CDR1 is MNHNS and CDR2 is SASEGT. This CDR3 is built from 13 residues. Trimming stripped 1 base from V and 13 bases from J, with 13 bases between. CDR3 DNA: TGTGCCAGCAGTGAAGGTTCCCGTTCGAGACTGTTTTTT. Its translation is CASSEGSRSRLFF.

The chain carries TRBV28 and TRBJ2-1; D possibly corresponds to TRBD2 (6 bases). Trimming cost V 6 bases and J 10 bases, with 16 bases left between them. The CDR3 is made up of 13 amino acids. Germline CDR1 reads MDHEN; CDR2 reads SYDVKM. The CDR3 protein is CASSSGGGVEQFF. The CDR3 DNA sequence: TGTGCCAGCAGCTCCGGGGGTGGGGTAGAGCAGTTCTTC.